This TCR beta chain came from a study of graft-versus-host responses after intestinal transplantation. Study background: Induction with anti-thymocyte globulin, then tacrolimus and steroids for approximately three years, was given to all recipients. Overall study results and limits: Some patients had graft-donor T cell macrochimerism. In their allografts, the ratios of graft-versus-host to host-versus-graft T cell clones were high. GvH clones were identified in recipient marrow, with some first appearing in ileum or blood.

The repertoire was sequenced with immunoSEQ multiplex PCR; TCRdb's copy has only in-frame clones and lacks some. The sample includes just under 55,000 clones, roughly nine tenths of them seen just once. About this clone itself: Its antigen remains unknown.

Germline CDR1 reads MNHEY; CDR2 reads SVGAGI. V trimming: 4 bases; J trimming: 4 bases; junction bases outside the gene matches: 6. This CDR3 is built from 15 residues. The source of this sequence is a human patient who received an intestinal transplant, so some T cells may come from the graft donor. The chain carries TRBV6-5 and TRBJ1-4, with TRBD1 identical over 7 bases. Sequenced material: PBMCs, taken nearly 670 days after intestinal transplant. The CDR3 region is CASSSYGTDNEKLFF. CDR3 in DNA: TGTGCCAGCAGTTCTTACGGGACAGATAATGAAAAACTGTTTTTT.